This T cell receptor (beta chain) was sequenced during a study of blood T cell repertoires in COVID-19. Background on the study: Sites across the United States, Italy and Spain contributed samples from acute and convalescent COVID-19. From T cells, B-cell-depleted T cells, or PBMCs came the material, which was cDNA or gDNA.

Per germline, CDR1 MDHEN and CDR2 SYDVKM. Trimming removed 6 bases from V and 0 bases from J; junction bases left unmatched: 6. CDR3 length: 15 residues. As handled by the study authors: Researchers report that nucleated cell counts were estimated from reference gene primer amplification. The method was immunoSEQ multiplex PCR; TCRdb's version includes in-frame clones alone and lacks a portion of them. V, J and clone size are taken as reported in that table, and D and trimming were inferred from the DNA itself. The sample shows about 120,000 clones, about 90% of them seen only once. The sequencing sample was made of peripheral blood. The sequence was obtained from a woman in her 70s with acute or convalescent COVID-19. The chain recombines TRBV28 with TRBJ2-3, with 7 bases matching TRBD2. CDR3 residues: CASSGGGSSTDTQYF. CDR3 coding DNA: TGTGCCAGCAGCGGCGGGGGATCTAGCACAGATACGCAGTATTTT. The variable domain in full, with the rest retrieved from reference TRBV28 and TRBJ2-3, is DVKVTQSSRYLVKRTGEKVFLECVQDMDHENMFWYRQDPGLGLRLIYFSYDVKMKEKGDIPEGYSVSREKKERFSLILESASTNQTSMYLCASSGGGSSTDTQYFGPGTRLTVL.